The entry below gives a single T cell receptor beta chain sequence along with its context. What it recognizes is unknown. The sample originates from a study of a mutant IDH1 vaccine in newly diagnosed glioma. In the study overall: Once 4-6 weeks had passed after radiotherapy alone, vaccination started, or it started with temozolomide cycles. Treated individuals were around 60% male and about 38% female, averaging 40.4 years of age. Visits V12 and V13 fell at weeks 35 and 47, respectively.

V was clipped by 4 bases and J by 0 bases; unmatched bases: 3. Germline CDR1 MGHRA, CDR2 YSYEKL. The length of the CDR3 is 16 residues. The data were produced by immunoSEQ multiplex PCR, yet TCRdb's version contains in-frame clones alone and is incomplete. The sample holds about 32,000 clones, 81% seen once. Described time point: week 35, safety follow-up. Alongside topical imiquimod, each dose of vaccine comprised 300 ug of mutant IDH1 20-mer peptide. Diagnosis in the donors showed new WHO grade 3 or 4 astrocytomas that were IDH1-mutant and ATRX-lost. This specimen consisted of PBMCs, obtained from a glioma patient whose treatment included an IDH1 peptide vaccine. The rearrangement uses TRBV4-1 and TRBJ2-1, with 10 bases that match TRBD2. This TCR was recovered from a man between 25 and 39 years old with glioma. The CDR3 here is CASSPSGRISYNEQFF. The CDR3, as DNA: TGCGCCAGCAGCCCTAGCGGGAGAATCTCCTACAATGAGCAGTTCTTC.